What follows describes a single T cell receptor (beta chain). Its antigen is currently unknown. The entry originates in a study of shared clonotypes between healthy human individuals. Overall study findings and caveats: Larger richness was generally estimated for naive than memory subsets.

Germline lookup yields CDR1 LNHDA and CDR2 SQIVND (reference sequence). This CDR3 has 13 amino acids. V lost 5 bases and J 2 bases, leaving 9 bases between the germline ends. Generated by immunoSEQ multiplex PCR, the TCRdb table keeps only in-frame clones and is missing some. The data show some 2,500,000 clones, with 92% seen just once and 0.3% to 0.45% held by the top ten. Source material: naive CD4+ T cells from PBMCs. Subset of the sample: CD45RA+ positively selected. This chain links TRBV19 with TRBJ2-5; D gene ambiguous. The TCR was taken from a man between 18 and 29 years old in good health. Some clones in this sample may be carry-over from other donors' samples. The CDR3 protein is CASSALRQETQYF. The CDR3 DNA sequence: TGTGCCAGTAGTGCCCTACGACAAGAGACCCAGTACTTC.